The 9 T cell receptor beta chains given below trace back to one sample, sequenced in a study of blood T cell repertoires in COVID-19. Only in-frame clones appear in the TCRdb table, and some are missing; sequencing was by immunoSEQ multiplex PCR. The sample records 350,000 to 400,000 clones, around nine tenths being singletons. Material: PBMCs or T cells enriched from blood (not recorded which). The receptors stem from a woman under 30 who had recovered from COVID-19.

The V and J genes are TRBV30 and TRBJ1-4; 8 positions match TRBD1. The junction had 5 bases not matched to a gene; V was cut back by 7 bases and J by 7 bases. Germline V gene data show CDR1 as GTSNPN and CDR2 as SVGIG (reference sequence). This CDR3 comprises 12 residues. The DNA for the CDR3 is TGTGCCTCGACAGGGGTGGGTGAAAAACTGTTTTTT. Translating it yields CASTGVGEKLFF.

This clone has only one observation. CDR3 sequence: CASRADRAFPFNQPQHF. The DNA of the CDR3 is TGCGCCAGCAGGGCTGACAGGGCCTTCCCTTTCAATCAGCCCCAGCATTTT. This sequence joins TRBV10-1 and TRBJ1-5; TRBD1 matches 7 bases. After removal of 6 bases from V and 3 bases from J, the junction contained 14 bases not matched to a gene. Germline CDR1 WNHNN, CDR2 SYGVQD (reference sequence). This CDR3 has 17 residues.

This clone was seen a few times. The chain combines TRBV4-1 with TRBJ1-2, with D possibly TRBD1 on 5 matching bases. The V end was cut by 1 base, the J end by 7 bases, with 16 bases between. Germline V gene lookup returns CDR1 MGHRA and CDR2 YSYEKL. This CDR3 spans 15 amino acids. The CDR3 spells CASSQVGDSPLGYTF. CDR3 sequence (DNA): TGCGCCAGCAGCCAAGTTGGAGACAGCCCCCTTGGCTACACCTTC.

This chain joins TRBV6-2 or TRBV6-3 and TRBJ1-5; no reliable D call. Trimming pared 5 bases from V and 1 base from J, leaving 12 bases between. Looked up from germline, CDR1 is MNHEY and CDR2 is SVGEGT. This CDR3 has 15 amino acids. CDR3 nucleotides: TGTGCCAGCAGTAAATCCGAGGAGAGCAATCAGCCCCAGCATTTT. It translates to CASSKSEESNQPQHF.

This chain joins TRBV28 and TRBJ1-5, with 7 bases aligning to TRBD1. Germline V gene sequence: CDR1 MDHEN, CDR2 SYDVKM. This CDR3 is 15 amino acids long. Unmatched junction bases numbered 11, after V lost 7 bases and J lost 5 bases. The CDR3 here is CASIFNRGRDQPQHF. CDR3 nucleotides: TGTGCCAGCATATTTAACAGGGGAAGGGATCAGCCCCAGCATTTT.

The chain combines TRBV10-3 with TRBJ2-2; tentatively, D is TRBD1 (6 bases). Looked up from germline, CDR1 is ENHRY and CDR2 is SYGVKD. Trimming removed 7 bases from V and 1 base from J, with 10 bases in between. This CDR3 contains 14 residues. CDR3 sequence (DNA): TGTGCCATCAACGGACAGCGGAACACCGGGGAGCTGTTTTTT. The encoded protein is CAINGQRNTGELFF.

On this clone: Sequence at one end of the junction differs from germline and may be a read error. V is TRBV6-1 and J is TRBJ2-2, with a possible D match to TRBD1 (5 bases). Germline CDR1 is MNHNS and CDR2 is SASEGT. This CDR3 contains 14 residues. CDR3 sequence (DNA): TGTGCCAGCAGTGATAAGGGGAACGCCGGGGAGCTGTTTTTT. It specifies CASSDKGNAGELFF.

This chain uses TRBV30 with TRBJ2-5; TRBD2 matches at 7 bases. This CDR3 comprises 15 residues. V was clipped by 3 bases and J by 5 bases; unmatched bases: 12. The germline V gene encodes CDR1 GTSNPN and CDR2 SVGIG (reference sequence). Here the CDR3 DNA reads TGTGCCTGGAGAGCTGGACTAGGCCTTCCCGAGACCCAGTACTTC. This translates into CAWRAGLGLPETQYF.

This clone has just one count. This chain links TRBV5-1 with TRBJ1-4, with 8 bases that match TRBD1. V trimming: 4 bases; J trimming: 8 bases; junction bases outside the gene matches: 13. Germline lookup yields CDR1 SGHRS and CDR2 YFSETQ. The CDR3 covers 16 residues. This CDR3 reads CASSEFRPGQVEKLFF. CDR3 DNA sequence: TGCGCCAGCAGCGAATTCCGGCCGGGACAGGTGGAAAAACTGTTTTTT.